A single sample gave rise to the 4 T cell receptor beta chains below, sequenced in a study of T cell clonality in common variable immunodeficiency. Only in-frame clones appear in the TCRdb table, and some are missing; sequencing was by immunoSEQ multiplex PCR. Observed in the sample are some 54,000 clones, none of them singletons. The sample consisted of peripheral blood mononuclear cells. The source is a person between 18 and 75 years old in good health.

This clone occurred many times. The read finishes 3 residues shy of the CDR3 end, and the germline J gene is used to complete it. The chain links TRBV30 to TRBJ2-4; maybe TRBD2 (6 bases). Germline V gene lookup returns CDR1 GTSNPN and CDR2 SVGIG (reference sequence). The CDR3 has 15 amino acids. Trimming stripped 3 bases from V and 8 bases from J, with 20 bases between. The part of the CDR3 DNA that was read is TGTGCCTGGAGGGATTCCCCGACTAGACGGCACATT. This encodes CAWRDSPTRRHI. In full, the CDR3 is CAWRDSPTRRHIQYF.

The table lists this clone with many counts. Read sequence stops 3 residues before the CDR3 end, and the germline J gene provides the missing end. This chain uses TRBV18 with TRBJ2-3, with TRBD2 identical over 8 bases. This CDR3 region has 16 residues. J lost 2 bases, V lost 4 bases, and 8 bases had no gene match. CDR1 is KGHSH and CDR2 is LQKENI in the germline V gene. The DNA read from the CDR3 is TGTGCCAGCTCACGGATACTAGCGGAATCCACAGATACG. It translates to CASSRILAESTDT. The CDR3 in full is CASSRILAESTDTQYF.

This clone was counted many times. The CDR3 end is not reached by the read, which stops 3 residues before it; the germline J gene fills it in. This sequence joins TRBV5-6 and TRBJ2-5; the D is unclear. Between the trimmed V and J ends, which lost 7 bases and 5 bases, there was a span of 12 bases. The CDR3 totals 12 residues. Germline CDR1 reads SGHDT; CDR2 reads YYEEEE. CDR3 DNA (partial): TGTGCCAGCTCCGCATCGCGGGAGACC. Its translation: CASSASRET. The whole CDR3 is CASSASRETQYF.

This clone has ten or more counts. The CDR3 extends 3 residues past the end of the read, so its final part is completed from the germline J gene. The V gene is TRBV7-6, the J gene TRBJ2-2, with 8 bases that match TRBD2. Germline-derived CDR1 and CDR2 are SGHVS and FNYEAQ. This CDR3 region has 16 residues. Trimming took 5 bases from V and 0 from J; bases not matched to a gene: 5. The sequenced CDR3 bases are TGTGCCAGCAGCCCGCGGGGGGCCTCGAACACCGGGGAG. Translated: CASSPRGASNTGE. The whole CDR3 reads CASSPRGASNTGELFF.